Shown below are 11 T cell receptor beta chains from a single sample sequenced in a study of vaccination and CD4 T cells after COVID-19. Sequenced with the Oncomine TCR Beta short-read assay was DNA taken from cultured CD4+ T cells. MiXCR, applied by TCRdb to the PCR reads, yields one record per CDR3 protein. Of approximately 20,000 distinct CDR3 sequences listed, under 75% were seen once; the top ten hold approximately 8.6%. Treatment defined: roughly 11-day PBMC culture with coronavirus spike peptide pools or control peptides (ViraFEST assay). Their cognate antigens are unknown. Specimen: CD4+ T cells from blood, cultured in vitro. Receptor source: a human donor who had recovered from COVID-19.

The CDR3 sequence is CASSSGLAYYEQYF. CDR3 in DNA: TGTGCCAGCAGTTCGGGACTAGCCTACTACGAGCAGTACTTC. The chain carries TRBV12-3 or TRBV12-4 and TRBJ2-7; 9 nucleotides align to TRBD2. The CDR3 runs 14 residues. Unmatched junction bases numbered 4, after V lost 4 bases and J lost 3 bases.

V gene TRBV2 combines with J gene TRBJ2-7; D is unclear. CDR3 length equals 14 residues. V lost 4 bases and J 5 bases, leaving 15 bases between the germline ends. Germline V gene sequence: CDR1 SNHLY, CDR2 FYNNEI. CDR3 sequence reads: CASSGAQYFDEQYF. The DNA for the CDR3 is TGTGCCAGCAGTGGGGCCCAATACTTCGACGAGCAGTACTTC.

V is TRBV28 and J is TRBJ1-6; TRBD1 might be the D (6 bases). The germline V and J ends were trimmed by 3 bases and 9 bases, with 21 bases remaining between them. This CDR3 is built from 17 residues. CDR1 MDHEN and CDR2 SYDVKM come from the germline V gene. CDR3 sequence: CASSLIDRRLVGSPLHF. In DNA, the CDR3 is TGTGCCAGCAGTTTGATCGACAGGAGGCTTGTGGGTTCACCCCTCCACTTT.

The CDR3 sequence: CASSDGTISEAFF. CDR3 DNA sequence: TGTGCCAGCAGCGACGGGACGATATCTGAAGCTTTCTTT. The gene calls are TRBV7-9 and TRBJ1-1; tentative D call: TRBD1 (5 bases). With 5 bases removed from V and 6 bases from J, the gap between germline ends came to 13 bases. CDR1 and CDR2 from the germline V gene are SEHNR and FQNEAQ (reference sequence). This CDR3 spans 13 amino acids.

The V call is TRBV6-1, the J call TRBJ1-5; maybe TRBD1 (6 bases). The CDR3 runs 16 residues. The ends were cut back, 5 bases at V and 6 bases at J, with 20 bases in the middle. Germline V gene lookup returns CDR1 MNHNS and CDR2 SASEGT. This chain's CDR3 is CASSKTTGVESQPQHF. The CDR3 region has the DNA TGTGCCAGCAGTAAAACGACAGGAGTAGAAAGTCAGCCCCAGCATTTT.

The chain has TRBV6-1 and TRBJ2-3; D uncertain. The ends were cut back, 6 bases at V and 2 bases at J, with 9 bases in the middle. Germline loops: CDR1 MNHNS, CDR2 SASEGT. The CDR3 totals 13 residues. The CDR3 loop is CASRSVYTDTQYF. The CDR3, as DNA: TGTGCCAGCAGGAGCGTCTACACAGATACGCAGTATTTT.

The chain combines TRBV5-4 with TRBJ2-5, with D unclear. CDR3 length: 12 residues. Germline V gene lookup returns CDR1 SGHNT and CDR2 YYREEE (reference sequence). With 2 bases removed from V and 5 bases from J, the gap between germline ends came to 7 bases. CDR3 region: CASSLAFETQYF. In DNA, the CDR3 is TGTGCCAGCAGCTTAGCCTTTGAGACCCAGTACTTC.

The chain carries TRBV7-2 and TRBJ2-2; D is unclear. V lost 2 bases and J lost 5, with 6 bases in between. The CDR3 consists of 13 residues. Germline loops: CDR1 SGHTA, CDR2 FQGNSA. The CDR3 region is CASSLLRTGELFF. CDR3 bases: TGTGCCAGCAGCTTACTAAGGACCGGGGAGCTGTTTTTT.

Concerning this clonotype: An end of the junction differs from the germline gene, which may be a read error. V gene TRBV10-2 combines with J gene TRBJ1-2; D is uncertain. Germline CDR1 WSHSY, CDR2 SAAADI. The CDR3 loop spans 11 amino acids. The CDR3 nucleotides are TGCGCCAGCCGTGACAACTATGGCTACACCTTC. Amino acids: CASRDNYGYTF.

The gene calls are TRBV20-1 and TRBJ2-7; 9 bases match TRBD1. The V and J ends lost 5 bases and 1 base, in that order; junction bases with no gene match: 9. Germline CDR1 reads DFQATT; CDR2 reads SNEGSKA (reference sequence). The CDR3 length is 15 residues. This CDR3 reads CSARKTGGMSYEQYF. The CDR3 DNA sequence: TGCAGTGCTCGGAAGACAGGGGGAATGTCCTACGAGCAGTACTTC.

This clonotype was seen just once. The rearrangement joins TRBV19 to TRBJ1-5; D remains unclear. There are 15 residues in the CDR3. Trimming removed 7 bases from V and 4 bases from J, with 17 bases in between. Germline assignment: CDR1 LNHDA and CDR2 SQIVND (reference sequence). CDR3 in DNA: TGTGCCAGTAACCCGGGTGATGCGGCTAATCAGCCCCAGCATTTT. Translating gives CASNPGDAANQPQHF. Based on the CDR3 plus reference TRBV19 and TRBJ1-5, the full variable domain is DGGITQSPKYLFRKEGQNVTLSCEQNLNHDAMYWYRQDPGQGLRLIYYSQIVNDFQKGDIAEGYSVSREKKESFPLTVTSAQKNPTAFYLCASNPGDAANQPQHFGDGTRLSIL.